A single TCR beta chain is shown here with its context. As yet, its antigen is unknown. Primers included in the PCR were 60 Vbeta and 13 Jbeta primers. Generated by immunoSEQ multiplex PCR, the TCRdb table keeps only in-frame clones and is missing some. The sample yields 100,000 or so clones, approximately 66% seen once. The data stem from a study of cytomegalovirus exposure and HLA in healthy donors. About the research overall: Unique TCRs from HLA-typed donors, roughly 87 million of them, were held in an early data release. Study-level points and caveats: In a later analysis, at a false discovery rate of 0.05, over 15,000 TCR beta sequences matched HLA alleles. Among TCR beta chains, those listed as cytomegalovirus-associated numbered about 160.

The clonotype was recovered from a man between 35 and 55 years old in good health and CMV-seropositive. The sample consisted of PBMCs.

The CDR3 loop reads CASSLVPTSAGFIRTQYF. CDR3 in DNA: TGTGCCAGCAGCTTAGTCCCGACTAGCGCCGGCTTCATTCGCACGCAGTATTTT. V usage is TRBV11-2 and J usage is TRBJ2-3; 8 bases are shared with TRBD2. The trim removed 1 base at V and 9 bases at J, leaving 18 bases unmatched. Germline V lookup: CDR1 SGHAT, CDR2 FQNNGV. The CDR3 has 18 residues.